The T cell receptor (beta chain) described here comes from a study of T cells in Graves' hyperthyroidism and ophthalmopathy (dated by TCRdb to the late 2010s). At the level of the whole study: Peripheral blood was collected at initial diagnosis, before any treatment. Whether ophthalmopathy could be predicted prospectively was tested in an independent validation cohort made up of fewer than 20 hyperthyroidism patients plus 17 patients who later progressed to ophthalmopathy. After sampling, hyperthyroidism patients received methimazole starting at 30 mg daily, and ophthalmopathy patients received high-dose intravenous methylprednisolone. To identify TCR V-J signatures that set the groups apart, the researchers used a discovery cohort of about a hundred patients, made up of 40 to 45 with Graves' ophthalmopathy and about 60 with stable Graves' hyperthyroidism. The study also compared thyroid tissue and blood T-cell repertoires from more than 5 Graves' hyperthyroidism patients. The 100 or so discovery patients were randomly split 7:3 into training and test sets. The paper reports TCR Vbeta CDR3 sequencing of some 140 peripheral blood samples: 43 ophthalmopathy, fewer than 80 hyperthyroidism and approximately 17 progressor patients. Study-wide findings and limitations: During validation, the model predicted progression to ophthalmopathy a median of around six months ahead of onset, with more than 55% sensitivity and 72% to 80% specificity. In cross-validation, a model built on a 13 V-J signature told ophthalmopathy apart from stable hyperthyroidism with under 90% sensitivity and 81% to 82% specificity, and in testing the same model reached 80%/75%. Most expanded thyroid clonotypes (frequency above 0.001) were also detected in blood, a finding suggesting that blood repertoires may reflect thyroid immune responses. Sample size was not statistically predetermined, and blinding of investigators to group allocation was not performed.

This clonotype was picked up many times. It lacks a known antigen. No base qualities exist here, and no much larger clone lies one base off it. Ophthalmopathy patients had moderately to severely active disease, with a Clinical Activity Score of 3 or more, a NOSPECS grade of 4 or more, and a disease duration of less than 3 months. The study excluded patients with uncontrolled infections, other autoimmune diseases, pregnancy or lactation. Diagnoses relied on clinical symptoms, serum thyroxine and TRAb, thyroid ultrasound and orbital computed tomography. Ficoll-Paque density gradient centrifugation was used to isolate PBMCs from about 10 ml of fresh peripheral blood. Total RNA was extracted with Trizol reagent, and quality was checked on an Agilent 2100 Bioanalyzer. Amplification of TCR beta CDR3 regions was carried out from RNA transcripts. For the first round of RT-PCR on the TCR CDR3, the HTBI primer set was used together with the Qiagen OneStep RT-PCR kit. Libraries were constructed in a second round of multiplex PCR, after which size selection and purification were performed. Sequencing of the libraries was done on an Illumina HiSeq2000 using paired-end 100 bp reads. The study's own analysis went as follows. SOAPnuke was used to process the raw data, throwing out any read that contained adapters or uncalled bases, had a mean Phred below 15, or lacked an exact constant-primer or identifier match. High-quality paired reads were merged using COPE v1.2.5, and each unique nucleotide sequence was defined as a clonotype. Clonotypes were aligned to IMGT TRBV, TRBD and TRBJ reference segments using MiTCR v1.1. Analysis was restricted to V-J combinations with a frequency above 0.0001, which covered 98% to 99.2% of repertoires. The TCS score was defined as F50 (clonal expansion) divided by E x V (chaos), with BLOSUM62-based TCRdist calculated between CDR3 peptides within each V-J. Welch's t-statistics and random forest reduced approximately 520 V-J features to about 12, which were used in a naive Bayes classifier (R e1071). TCRdb itself trimmed the public reads at Q25 with fastp, ran MiXCR and retained productive beta chains. Rows are unified per CDR3 protein, each entry keeping the most common DNA and genes. The V and J calls follow TCRdb's processing rather than the paper's. The sample includes some 570,000 distinct CDR3 sequences, with over 12% observed a single time. The ten largest account for roughly 7.1% of the sample.

Trimming at the junction amounts to 6 bases on V and 6 bases on J, and the germline ends lie 15 bases apart. The CDR3 runs 14 residues from the cysteine to the phenylalanine. Of the read, only the CDR3 DNA is kept; its 42 bases are in frame from base 1. CDR1 SNHLY and CDR2 FYNNEI were looked up in the germline V gene. The receptor comes from a woman between 18 and 29 years old with Graves' ophthalmopathy. Sequencing was done on a sample of blood. Recombination joined TRBV2 with TRBJ2-1; TRBD2 is possibly the D segment (5 matching bases). CDR3 region: CASRPIQLGNEQFF. The DNA reads TGTGCCAGCAGACCCATACAACTAGGCAATGAGCAGTTCTTC. The full variable domain, with segments outside the CDR3 supplied by the reference TRBV2 and TRBJ2-1 proteins, appears as EPEVTQTPSHQVTQMGQEVILRCVPISNHLYFYWYRQILGQKVEFLVSFYNNEISEKSEIFDDQFSVERPDGSNFTLKIRSTKLEDSAMYFCASRPIQLGNEQFFGPGTRLTVL.